This TCR beta chain was retrieved from a study of shared clonotypes between healthy human individuals. Study-wide results and limits: The study sampled only blood, and tissue repertoires likely differ.

Original processing methods: Quality scores were absent from the junction-only immunoSEQ sequences, so filtering differed. Profiling relied on immunoSEQ multiplex PCR, and the TCRdb table lists in-frame clones only, not all of them. Clone size and V and J calls were adopted from that table, with D and trimming inferred from the DNA. The sample has a few hundred thousand clones, about 70% seen once. About this clone itself: Its antigen is as yet unknown. The same CDR3 also results from other DNA sequences found in this sample.

All the donors were Caucasian adults who lived in Nashville, Tennessee. This TCR derives from a man younger than 40 in good health. The sample comprised memory CD4+ T cells sorted from blood. Subset in this sample: CD45RA-negative fraction.

The CDR3 loop reads CASSLEGEETQYF. The CDR3 DNA reads as TGCGCCAGCAGCTTGGAAGGGGAAGAGACCCAGTACTTC. V is TRBV5-1 and J is TRBJ2-5; TRBD1 might be the D (5 bases). Trimming removed 0 bases at V and 3 bases at J, with 6 bases between. There are 13 residues in the CDR3. Germline values: CDR1 SGHRS, CDR2 YFSETQ.